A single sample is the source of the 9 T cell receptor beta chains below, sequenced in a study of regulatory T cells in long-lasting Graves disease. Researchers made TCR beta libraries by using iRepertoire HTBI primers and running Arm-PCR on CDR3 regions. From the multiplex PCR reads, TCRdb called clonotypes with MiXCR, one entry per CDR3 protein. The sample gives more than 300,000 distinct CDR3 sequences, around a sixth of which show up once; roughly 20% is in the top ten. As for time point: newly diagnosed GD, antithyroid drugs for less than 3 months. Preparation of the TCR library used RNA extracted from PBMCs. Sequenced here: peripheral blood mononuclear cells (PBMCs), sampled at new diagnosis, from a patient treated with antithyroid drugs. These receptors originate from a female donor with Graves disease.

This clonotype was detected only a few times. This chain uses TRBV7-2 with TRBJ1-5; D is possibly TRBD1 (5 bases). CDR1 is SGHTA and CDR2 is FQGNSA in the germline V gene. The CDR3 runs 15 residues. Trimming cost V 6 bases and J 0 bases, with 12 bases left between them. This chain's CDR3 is CASSPTGVSNQPQHF. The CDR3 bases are TGTGCCAGCAGTCCTACAGGAGTTAGCAATCAGCCCCAGCATTTT.

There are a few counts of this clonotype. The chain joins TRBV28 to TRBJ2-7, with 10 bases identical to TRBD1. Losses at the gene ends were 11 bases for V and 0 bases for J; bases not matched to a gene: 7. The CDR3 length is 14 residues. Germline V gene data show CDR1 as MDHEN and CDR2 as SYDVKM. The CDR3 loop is CAGRRQGASYEQYF. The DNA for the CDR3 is TGTGCCGGCCGAAGACAGGGGGCCTCCTACGAGCAGTACTTC.

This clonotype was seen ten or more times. The CDR3 bases are TGCAGTGCGGAGGGCGGGACCGGGGCAGATACGCAGTATTTT. Protein product: CSAEGGTGADTQYF. The chain links TRBV20-1 to TRBJ2-3, with TRBD2 as a possible D gene (6 bases). Germline CDR1 reads DFQATT; CDR2 reads SNEGSKA (reference sequence). The length of the CDR3 is 14 residues. V shed 6 bases and J shed 4 bases, with 17 bases lying between them.

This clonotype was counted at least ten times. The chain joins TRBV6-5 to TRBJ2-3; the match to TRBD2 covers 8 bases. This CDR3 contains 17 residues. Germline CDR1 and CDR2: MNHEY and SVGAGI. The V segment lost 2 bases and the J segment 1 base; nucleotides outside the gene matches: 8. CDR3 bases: TGTGCCAGCAGTTACGCGACGGGTAGCGGGGGCACAGATACGCAGTATTTT. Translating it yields CASSYATGSGGTDTQYF.

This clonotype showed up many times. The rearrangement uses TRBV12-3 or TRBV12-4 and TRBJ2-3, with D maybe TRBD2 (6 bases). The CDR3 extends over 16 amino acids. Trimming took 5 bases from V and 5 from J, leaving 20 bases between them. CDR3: CASSGPGGRWVDTQYF. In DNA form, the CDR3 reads TGTGCCAGCAGTGGCCCCGGAGGGCGGTGGGTAGATACGCAGTATTTT.

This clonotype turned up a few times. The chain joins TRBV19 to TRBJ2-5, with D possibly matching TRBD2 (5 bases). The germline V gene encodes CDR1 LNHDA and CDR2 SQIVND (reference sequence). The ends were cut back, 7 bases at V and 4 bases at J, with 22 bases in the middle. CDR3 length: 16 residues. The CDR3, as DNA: TGTGCCAGTACCACCACGCTCGGAGGCTTAAGAGAGACCCAGTACTTC. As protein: CASTTTLGGLRETQYF.

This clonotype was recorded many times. The CDR3 coding sequence is TGTGCCAGCAGTCTTTCTACCCAAGAGACCCAGTACTTC. Residues: CASSLSTQETQYF. The chain recombines TRBV27 with TRBJ2-5; D gene ambiguous. The CDR3 has 13 residues. The germline gives CDR1 MNHEY, CDR2 SMNVEV (reference sequence). The ends were cut back, 5 bases at V and 1 base at J, with 8 bases in the middle.

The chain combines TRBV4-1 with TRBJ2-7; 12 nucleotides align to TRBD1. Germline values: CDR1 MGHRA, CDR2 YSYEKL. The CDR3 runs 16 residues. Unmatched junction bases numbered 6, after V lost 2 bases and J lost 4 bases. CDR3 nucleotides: TGCGCCAGCAGCCAATTGGGGACAGGGGGCTTGTACGAGCAGTACTTC. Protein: CASSQLGTGGLYEQYF.

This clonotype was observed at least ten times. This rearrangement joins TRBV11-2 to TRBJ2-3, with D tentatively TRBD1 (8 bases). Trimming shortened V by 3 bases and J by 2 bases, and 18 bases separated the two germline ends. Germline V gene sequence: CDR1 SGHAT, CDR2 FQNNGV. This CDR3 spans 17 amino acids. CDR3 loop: CASSFTGGDLYTDTQYF. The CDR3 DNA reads TGTGCCAGCAGCTTCACAGGGGGGGACCTCTACACAGATACGCAGTATTTT. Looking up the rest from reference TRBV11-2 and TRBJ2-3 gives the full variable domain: EAGVAQSPRYKIIEKRQSVAFWCNPISGHATLYWYQQILGQGPKLLIQFQNNGVVDDSQLPKDRFSAERLKGVDSTLKIQPAKLEDSAVYLCASSFTGGDLYTDTQYFGPGTRLTVL.